Below, 21 T cell receptor beta chains from the same sample are listed, as sequenced in a study of cytomegalovirus exposure and HLA in healthy donors (dated by TCRdb to between 2016 and 2019). The library was prepared using the immunoSEQ multiplex PCR assay. For the multiplex PCR, a mixture combining 60 forward primers for TCR Vbeta segments and 13 reverse primers for TCR Jbeta segments was used. What TCRdb holds here is the immuneACCESS table cut down to in-frame rearrangements. Part of the clones is not present; checked against another copy, under half of the missing clones reflect an unresolved V gene, and the others are unexplained. The sample table records some 190,000 clones; more than 70% of these occur just once. Jointly, the top ten make up about 1.4% of the sample. Sequencing was done on a sample of PBMCs. The receptors were gathered from a girl aged 10 to 17 in good health and CMV-seropositive.

This clone was seen at least ten times. The chain couples TRBV13 to TRBJ2-7, with TRBD1 matching over 7 bases. The CDR3 has 14 residues. The V gene's germline CDR1 is PRHDT and CDR2 FYEKMQ (reference sequence). J was trimmed by 1 base and V by 6 bases; bases with no gene match: 6. The CDR3 protein is CASSPDRASYEQYF. For the CDR3, the DNA is TGTGCCAGCAGTCCTGACAGGGCGTCCTACGAGCAGTACTTC.

The chain carries TRBV29-1 and TRBJ2-7; TRBD2 agrees at 8 bases. This CDR3 is 13 amino acids long. The germline CDR1 and CDR2 sequences are SQVTM and ANQGSEA. Unmatched junction bases numbered 4, after V lost 6 bases and J lost 0 bases. The CDR3 DNA reads TGCAGCGTCCGGACTAGCAGCTCCTACGAGCAGTACTTC. Amino acids: CSVRTSSSYEQYF.

The DNA of the CDR3 is TGTGCCAGCACGGTCCGCGGGAGGATCTACGAGCAGTACTTC. Protein: CASTVRGRIYEQYF. V usage is TRBV7-8 and J usage is TRBJ2-7; 8 nucleotides match TRBD2. V was clipped by 7 bases and J by 3 bases; unmatched bases: 8. The CDR3 runs to 14 residues. Germline-derived CDR1 and CDR2 are SGHVS and FQNEAQ.

The V gene is TRBV5-4, the J gene TRBJ2-5; D is ambiguous. The CDR3 runs to 13 residues. Trimming pared 0 bases from V and 4 bases from J, leaving 7 bases between. From germline, CDR1 is SGHNT and CDR2 YYREEE (reference sequence). The chain's CDR3 is CASSLELRETQYF. The CDR3 region has the DNA TGTGCCAGCAGCTTGGAGCTGCGAGAGACCCAGTACTTC.

This rearrangement joins TRBV14 to TRBJ2-1; maybe TRBD1 (6 bases). The CDR3 is 18 residues long. In germline, CDR1 is SGHDN, CDR2 FVKESK. The V end lost 1 base, the J end lost 0 bases, and 16 bases lay between the germline ends. CDR3 sequence: CASSQGTGTSVSYNEQFF. The CDR3 coding sequence is TGTGCCAGCAGCCAAGGGACCGGGACATCTGTCTCCTACAATGAGCAGTTCTTC.

V gene TRBV6-6 combines with J gene TRBJ2-3; the D gene is possibly TRBD2 (5 bases). CDR1 MNHNY and CDR2 SVGAGI come from the germline V gene (reference sequence). This CDR3 is built from 12 residues. Trimming cost V 10 bases and J 4 bases, with 12 bases left between them. The CDR3 coding sequence is TGTGCCACCCAGGCTAGCTCAGATACGCAGTATTTT. Translating it yields CATQASSDTQYF.

V is TRBV11-2 and J is TRBJ2-6; possible D gene TRBD2, 5 bases. This CDR3 contains 17 residues. The V and J ends lost 1 base and 2 bases respectively, with 12 bases between them. The V gene's germline CDR1 is SGHAT and CDR2 FQNNGV. The CDR3 loop is CASSLGGPGAGANVLTF. CDR3 bases: TGTGCCAGCAGCTTAGGAGGACCCGGGGCTGGGGCCAACGTCCTGACTTTC.

V usage is TRBV7-9 and J usage is TRBJ2-1, with TRBD1 as a possible D gene (6 bases). There are 15 residues in the CDR3. V gave up 11 bases and J gave up 4 bases, with 21 bases separating them. The V gene's germline CDR1 is SEHNR and CDR2 FQNEAQ (reference sequence). The CDR3, as DNA: TGTGCCGGGGCTAGATATGACAGGTTGTACAATGAGCAGTTCTTC. It is translated as CAGARYDRLYNEQFF.

V gene TRBV29-1 combines with J gene TRBJ1-4; D gene unclear. The CDR3 contains 12 residues. From germline, CDR1 is SQVTM and CDR2 ANQGSEA. Trimming removed 5 bases at V and 2 bases at J, with 6 bases between. The CDR3 sequence: CSVLPTNEKLFF. The CDR3 bases are TGCAGCGTTCTCCCCACTAATGAAAAACTGTTTTTT.

This chain links TRBV29-1 with TRBJ2-1; the D is unclear. Germline CDR1 reads SQVTM; CDR2 reads ANQGSEA. V lost 7 bases and J 0 bases, leaving 4 bases between the germline ends. CDR3 length: 11 residues. The CDR3 is CSGASYNEQFF. DNA of the CDR3: TGCAGCGGGGCCTCCTACAATGAGCAGTTCTTC.

In its sample, this clone was seen many times. The chain recombines TRBV6-1 with TRBJ1-5; D gene ambiguous. The germline CDR1 and CDR2 sequences are MNHNS and SASEGT. The CDR3 length is 18 residues. V was cut by 4 bases and J by 2 bases, with 21 bases left in between. CDR3 coding DNA: TGTGCCAGCAGTGCTATTGAATGGGAGGGTGTAGGCAATCAGCCCCAGCATTTT. Protein sequence: CASSAIEWEGVGNQPQHF.

This rearrangement joins TRBV12-5 to TRBJ2-5; 14 positions agree with TRBD2. V shed 4 bases and J 5 bases; nucleotides not matched to a gene: 6. The CDR3 length is 16 residues. Germline V gene sequence: CDR1 LGHNT, CDR2 FRNRAP. The CDR3 bases are TGTGCTAGTGGTTCGGGACTAGCGGGAGTGAGCGAGACCCAGTACTTC. Its protein product is CASGSGLAGVSETQYF.

This clone appeared once. The V gene is TRBV19, the J gene TRBJ2-5; 9 bases align to TRBD1. The CDR3 extends over 16 amino acids. V was clipped by 5 bases and J by 2 bases; unmatched bases: 9. The germline V gene has CDR1 LNHDA and CDR2 SQIVND (reference sequence). CDR3 nucleotide sequence: TGTGCCAGTAGTTTACCGGGACAGGGCGAACAAGAGACCCAGTACTTC. Its protein product is CASSLPGQGEQETQYF. Full variable domain (outside the CDR3, taken from reference TRBV19 and TRBJ2-5): DGGITQSPKYLFRKEGQNVTLSCEQNLNHDAMYWYRQDPGQGLRLIYYSQIVNDFQKGDIAEGYSVSREKKESFPLTVTSAQKNPTAFYLCASSLPGQGEQETQYFGPGTRLLVL.

This clone appeared a few times. This sequence joins TRBV18 and TRBJ2-3; D is ambiguous. The V end was cut by 6 bases, the J end by 6 bases, with 19 bases between. CDR1 and CDR2 from the germline V gene are KGHSH and LQKENI. This CDR3 has 15 amino acids. CDR3 nucleotides: TGTGCCAGCTCTCCGGTGGCGGTTAATCTGGATACGCAGTATTTT. Its translation: CASSPVAVNLDTQYF.

This rearrangement joins TRBV6-6 to TRBJ1-2; D is unclear. Between the trimmed V and J ends, which lost 7 bases and 1 base, there was a span of 13 bases. This CDR3 comprises 14 residues. CDR1 MNHNY and CDR2 SVGAGI come from the germline V gene (reference sequence). CDR3 region: CASTTITDNYGYTF. CDR3 bases: TGTGCCAGCACTACTATCACGGATAACTATGGCTACACCTTC.

The chain employs TRBV13 and TRBJ1-2, with D possibly being TRBD1 (5 bases). Germline V lookup: CDR1 PRHDT, CDR2 FYEKMQ (reference sequence). Trimming removed 3 bases at V and 7 bases at J, with 18 bases between. This CDR3 spans 15 amino acids. The CDR3 reads CASSFGWGEKGGYTF. The CDR3 nucleotides read TGTGCCAGCAGCTTCGGATGGGGGGAAAAGGGTGGCTACACCTTC. Together with reference TRBV13 and TRBJ1-2, the CDR3 gives the full variable domain: AAGVIQSPRHLIKEKRETATLKCYPIPRHDTVYWYQQGPGQDPQFLISFYEKMQSDKGSIPDRFSAQQFSDYHSELNMSSLELGDSALYFCASSFGWGEKGGYTFGSGTRLTVV.

V and J are TRBV6-1 and TRBJ2-3; 8 nucleotides match TRBD2. Germline-derived CDR1 and CDR2 are MNHNS and SASEGT. CDR3 size: 15 residues. The trim removed 1 base at V and 4 bases at J, leaving 4 bases unmatched. CDR3 sequence: CASSEVAGPSDTQYF. The CDR3 DNA reads TGTGCCAGCAGTGAAGTAGCGGGACCTTCAGATACGCAGTATTTT.

The V call is TRBV4-1, the J call TRBJ1-2; TRBD1 is a possible D gene (5 bases). The CDR3 totals 15 residues. V was shortened by 7 bases and J by 5 bases, with 20 bases between the two germline ends. Germline values: CDR1 MGHRA, CDR2 YSYEKL. The CDR3 sequence: CASTTRDSAFYGYTF. The CDR3 nucleotides are TGCGCCAGCACCACCCGGGACTCAGCTTTTTATGGCTACACCTTC.

The V call is TRBV5-4, the J call TRBJ2-7; 7 nucleotides match TRBD2. Trimming took 2 bases from V and 3 from J; bases not matched to a gene: 2. This CDR3 region has 13 residues. CDR1 is SGHNT, CDR2 YYREEE, per germline (reference sequence). CDR3 sequence reads: CASSFGEGYEQYF. CDR3 in DNA: TGTGCCAGCAGCTTTGGGGAGGGCTACGAGCAGTACTTC.

The genes are TRBV19 and TRBJ2-7; 7 nucleotides line up with TRBD1. The germline V gene encodes CDR1 LNHDA and CDR2 SQIVND (reference sequence). CDR3 size: 14 residues. V lost 8 bases to trimming and J lost 1 base; unmatched junction nucleotides: 8. CDR3 loop: CASATRGQSYEQYF. The DNA of the CDR3 is TGTGCCAGTGCTACGAGGGGGCAGTCCTACGAGCAGTACTTC.

This clone was detected only once. The chain's CDR3 is CASTSGTSGSTDTQYF. The CDR3, as DNA: TGTGCCAGCACCTCCGGGACTAGCGGGAGTACAGATACGCAGTATTTT. The genes are TRBV18 and TRBJ2-3; the match to TRBD2 covers 14 bases. The CDR3 is made up of 16 amino acids. Germline V CDR1 and CDR2: KGHSH, LQKENI. The ends lost 8 bases at V and 3 bases at J; junction bases unmatched: 7.